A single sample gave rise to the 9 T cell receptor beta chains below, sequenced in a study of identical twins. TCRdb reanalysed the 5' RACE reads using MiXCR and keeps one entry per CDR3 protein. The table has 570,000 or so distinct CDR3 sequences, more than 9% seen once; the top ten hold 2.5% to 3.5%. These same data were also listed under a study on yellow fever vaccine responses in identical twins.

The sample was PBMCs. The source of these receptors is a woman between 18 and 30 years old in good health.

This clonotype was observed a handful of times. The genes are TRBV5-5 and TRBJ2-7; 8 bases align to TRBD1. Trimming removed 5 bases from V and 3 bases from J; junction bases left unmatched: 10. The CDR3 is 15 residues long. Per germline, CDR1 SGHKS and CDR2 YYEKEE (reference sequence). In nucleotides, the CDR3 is TGTGCCAGCAGTTCCGACAGGGGCGGTGTCTACGAGCAGTACTTC. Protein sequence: CASSSDRGGVYEQYF.

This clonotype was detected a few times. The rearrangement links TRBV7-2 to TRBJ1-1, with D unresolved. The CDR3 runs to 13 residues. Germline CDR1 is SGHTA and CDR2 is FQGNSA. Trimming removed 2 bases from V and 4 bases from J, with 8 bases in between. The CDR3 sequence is CASSLTVSTEAFF. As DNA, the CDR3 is TGTGCCAGCAGCTTAACAGTCAGCACTGAAGCTTTCTTT. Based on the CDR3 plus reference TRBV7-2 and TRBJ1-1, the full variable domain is GAGVSQSPSNKVTEKGKDVELRCDPISGHTALYWYRQSLGQGLEFLIYFQGNSAPDKSGLPSDRFSAERTGGSVSTLTIQRTQQEDSAVYLCASSLTVSTEAFFGQGTRLTVV.

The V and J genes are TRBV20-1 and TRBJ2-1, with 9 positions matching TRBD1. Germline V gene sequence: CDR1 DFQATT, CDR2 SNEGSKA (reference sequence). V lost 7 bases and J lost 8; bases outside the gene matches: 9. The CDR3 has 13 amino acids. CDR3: CSVGTGSVDEQFF. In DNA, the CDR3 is TGCAGTGTTGGGACAGGGAGTGTCGATGAGCAGTTCTTC.

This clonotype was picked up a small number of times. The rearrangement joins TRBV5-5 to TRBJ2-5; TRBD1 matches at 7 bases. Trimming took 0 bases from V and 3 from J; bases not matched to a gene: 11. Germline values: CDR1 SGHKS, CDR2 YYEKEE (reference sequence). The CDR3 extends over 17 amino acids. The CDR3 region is CASSLGARQGFEETQYF. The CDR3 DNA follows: TGTGCCAGCAGCTTGGGAGCTCGACAGGGTTTCGAAGAGACCCAGTACTTC.

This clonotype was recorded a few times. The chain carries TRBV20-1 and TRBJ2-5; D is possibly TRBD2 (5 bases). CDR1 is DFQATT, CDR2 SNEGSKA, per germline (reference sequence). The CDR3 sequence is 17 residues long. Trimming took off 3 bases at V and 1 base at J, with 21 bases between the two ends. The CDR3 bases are TGCAGTGCTAGGCTCCCGGGAACACGAGTAGGCCAAGAGACCCAGTACTTC. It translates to CSARLPGTRVGQETQYF.

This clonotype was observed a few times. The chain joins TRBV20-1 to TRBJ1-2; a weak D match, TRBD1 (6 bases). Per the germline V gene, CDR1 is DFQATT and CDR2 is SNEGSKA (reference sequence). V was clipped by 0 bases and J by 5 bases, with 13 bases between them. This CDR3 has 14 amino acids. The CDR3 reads CSARDNRVVYGYTF. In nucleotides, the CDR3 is TGCAGTGCTAGAGATAACAGGGTAGTTTATGGCTACACCTTC.

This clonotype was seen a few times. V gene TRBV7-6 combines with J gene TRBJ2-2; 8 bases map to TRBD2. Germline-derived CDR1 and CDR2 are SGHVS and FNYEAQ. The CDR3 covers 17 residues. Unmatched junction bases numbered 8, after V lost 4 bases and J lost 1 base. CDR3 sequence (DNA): TGTGCCAGCAGCTCTACATCGGGAGGGTGGAACACCGGGGAGCTGTTTTTT. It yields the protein CASSSTSGGWNTGELFF. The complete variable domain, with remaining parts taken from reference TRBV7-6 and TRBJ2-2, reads GAGVSQSPRYKVTKRGQDVALRCDPISGHVSLYWYRQALGQGPEFLTYFNYEAQQDKSGLPNDRFSAERPEGSISTLTIQRTEQRDSAMYRCASSSTSGGWNTGELFFGEGSRLTVL.

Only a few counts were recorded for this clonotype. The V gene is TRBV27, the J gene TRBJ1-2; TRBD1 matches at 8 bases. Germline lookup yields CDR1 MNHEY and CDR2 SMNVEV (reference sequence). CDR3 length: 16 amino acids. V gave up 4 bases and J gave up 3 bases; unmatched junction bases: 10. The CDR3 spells CASSSPSDRAHYGYTF. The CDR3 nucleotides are TGTGCCAGCAGTTCCCCATCGGACAGGGCCCACTATGGCTACACCTTC.

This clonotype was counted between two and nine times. CDR3 region: CSASKHPAGQGQETQYF. In nucleotides, the CDR3 is TGCAGTGCGAGCAAACATCCCGCCGGGCAGGGACAAGAGACCCAGTACTTC. This sequence joins TRBV20-1 and TRBJ2-5; tentatively, D is TRBD1 (5 bases). The V end lost 6 bases, the J end lost 2 bases, and 25 bases lay between the germline ends. The CDR3 is 17 amino acids. CDR1 is DFQATT, CDR2 SNEGSKA, per germline (reference sequence).